A single sample is the source of the 10 T cell receptor beta chains below, sequenced in a study of blood T cell repertoires in COVID-19. Generated by immunoSEQ multiplex PCR, the TCRdb table keeps only in-frame clones and is missing some. The sample lists just over 300,000 clones, 89% occurring once. Sample: peripheral blood. The receptors originated from a woman between 25 and 40 years old with COVID-19, enrolled during active disease.

The J gene is TRBJ1-6, the V gene TRBV30; the match to TRBD1 covers 7 bases. V trimming: 1 base; J trimming: 9 bases; junction bases outside the gene matches: 9. The CDR3 sequence is 15 residues long. Germline CDR1 reads GTSNPN; CDR2 reads SVGIG (reference sequence). The CDR3 DNA sequence: TGTGCCTGGAGTGATTTGTTAGCAGGGGGTTCACCCCTCCACTTT. It translates to CAWSDLLAGGSPLHF.

The J gene is TRBJ1-6, the V gene TRBV2; D is possibly TRBD1 (5 bases). The CDR3 extends over 15 amino acids. V dropped 3 bases and J dropped 8 bases, with 14 bases sitting between them. Germline lookup yields CDR1 SNHLY and CDR2 FYNNEI. This CDR3 reads CASSDMTVAYSPLHF. The DNA for the CDR3 is TGTGCCAGCAGTGATATGACAGTTGCTTATTCACCCCTCCACTTT.

The chain employs TRBV19 and TRBJ1-2, with D unresolved. The germline V gene has CDR1 LNHDA and CDR2 SQIVND (reference sequence). CDR3 size: 12 residues. With 5 bases removed from V and 6 bases from J, the gap between germline ends came to 10 bases. CDR3 bases: TGTGCCAGTAGTCCCCTCGGGGATGGCTACACCTTC. This sequence encodes CASSPLGDGYTF.

The chain couples TRBV6-2 or TRBV6-3 to TRBJ2-7; TRBD2 matches at 7 bases. In germline, CDR1 is MNHEY, CDR2 SVGEGT. This CDR3 has 12 amino acids. V was clipped by 2 bases and J by 11 bases; unmatched bases: 6. CDR3 protein: CASSYGPREEYF. The CDR3 DNA follows: TGTGCCAGCAGTTACGGCCCCCGGGAGGAGTACTTC.

V is TRBV20-1 and J is TRBJ1-1; TRBD1 aligns across 7 bases. The J segment lost 6 bases and the V segment lost 5 bases, leaving 3 bases of the junction unmatched. The CDR3 is 11 amino acids. Germline V gives CDR1 DFQATT, CDR2 SNEGSKA (reference sequence). The CDR3 is CSAGQGAEAFF. The CDR3 nucleotides are TGCAGTGCTGGTCAGGGGGCTGAAGCTTTCTTT.

The V call is TRBV5-1, the J call TRBJ2-7, with TRBD1 identical over 7 bases. Unmatched junction bases numbered 10, after V lost 2 bases and J lost 11 bases. The CDR3 length is 13 residues. Germline values: CDR1 SGHRS, CDR2 YFSETQ. The CDR3 nucleotides read TGCGCCAGCAGCTTAGGGACAGCACGCGATAAGTACTTC. It yields the protein CASSLGTARDKYF.

This clone came up once. The CDR3 DNA reads TGCGCCAGCAGCCTTATCCTAGCGGGGGGGCCGGGGGAGCAGTACTTC. Its translation is CASSLILAGGPGEQYF. V is TRBV4-1 and J is TRBJ2-7, with 12 bases fitting TRBD2. V lost 4 bases and J lost 7; bases outside the gene matches: 11. The CDR3 totals 16 residues. Germline CDR1 MGHRA, CDR2 YSYEKL.

This clone was picked up a small number of times. The chain employs TRBV27 and TRBJ1-2; D is perhaps TRBD1 (5 bases). The germline V gene encodes CDR1 MNHEY and CDR2 SMNVEV (reference sequence). The CDR3 covers 16 residues. V was cut by 0 bases and J by 0 bases, with 11 bases left in between. The CDR3 here is CASSLSAHRTNYGYTF. As DNA, the CDR3 is TGTGCCAGCAGTTTATCCGCACACAGGACTAACTATGGCTACACCTTC.

This rearrangement joins TRBV5-1 to TRBJ2-1, with TRBD1 matching 10 bases. CDR1 and CDR2 from the germline V gene are SGHRS and YFSETQ. J gave up 6 bases and V 6 bases, and 9 bases lay outside the gene matches. The CDR3 has 15 residues. CDR3 DNA: TGCGCCAGCACGGAGACAGGGGGCTATAGCAATGAGCAGTTCTTC. Protein product: CASTETGGYSNEQFF.

The chain uses TRBV28 and TRBJ1-1; weak D call: TRBD1 (6 bases). Looked up from germline, CDR1 is MDHEN and CDR2 is SYDVKM. This CDR3 spans 12 amino acids. Trimming removed 4 bases at V and 9 bases at J, with 12 bases between. CDR3: CASSSNRDKAFF. The DNA of the CDR3 is TGTGCCAGCAGTTCGAACCGGGACAAAGCTTTCTTT.